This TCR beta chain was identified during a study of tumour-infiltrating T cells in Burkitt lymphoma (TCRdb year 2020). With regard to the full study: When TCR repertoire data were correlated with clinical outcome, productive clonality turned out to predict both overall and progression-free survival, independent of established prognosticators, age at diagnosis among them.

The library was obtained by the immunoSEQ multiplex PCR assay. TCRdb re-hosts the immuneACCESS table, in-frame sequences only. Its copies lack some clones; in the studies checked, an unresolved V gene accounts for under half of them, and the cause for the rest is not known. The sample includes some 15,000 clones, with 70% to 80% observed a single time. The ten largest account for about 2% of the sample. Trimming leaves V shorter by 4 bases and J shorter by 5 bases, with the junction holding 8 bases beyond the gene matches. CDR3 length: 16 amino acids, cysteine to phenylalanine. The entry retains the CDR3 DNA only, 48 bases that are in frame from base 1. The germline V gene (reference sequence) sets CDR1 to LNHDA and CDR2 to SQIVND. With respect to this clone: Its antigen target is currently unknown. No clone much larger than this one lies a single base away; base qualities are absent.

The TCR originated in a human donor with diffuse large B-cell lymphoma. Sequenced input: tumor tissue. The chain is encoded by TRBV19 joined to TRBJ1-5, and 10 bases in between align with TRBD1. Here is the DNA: TGTGCCAGTAGTAGTCGGGACAGGGGAGGGTATCAGCCCCAGCATTTT. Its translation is CASSSRDRGGYQPQHF.